This T cell receptor (beta chain) derives from a study of patients and donors after allogeneic stem cell transplantation. Losses at the gene ends were 8 bases for V and 7 bases for J; bases not matched to a gene: 4. This CDR3 region has 12 residues. Germline loops: CDR1 SGHVS, CDR2 FNYEAQ. One entry per CDR3 protein, called by TCRdb with MiXCR from the RT-PCR reads. This sample has some 960,000 distinct CDR3 sequences, with roughly 18% found just once. The TCR sequence derives from a human donor who was either an allogeneic HSCT recipient or a stem cell or donor lymphocyte infusion donor (not recorded which). It is not recorded whose cells these are; they may come from a transplant donor. The V and J genes are TRBV7-6 and TRBJ1-2; 10 bases align to TRBD1. The sequenced material came from blood, either unsorted or a sorted T cell fraction (not recorded which). The CDR3 sequence: CASGQGVSGYTF. The CDR3 DNA is TGTGCCAGCGGACAGGGGGTTTCTGGCTACACCTTC.